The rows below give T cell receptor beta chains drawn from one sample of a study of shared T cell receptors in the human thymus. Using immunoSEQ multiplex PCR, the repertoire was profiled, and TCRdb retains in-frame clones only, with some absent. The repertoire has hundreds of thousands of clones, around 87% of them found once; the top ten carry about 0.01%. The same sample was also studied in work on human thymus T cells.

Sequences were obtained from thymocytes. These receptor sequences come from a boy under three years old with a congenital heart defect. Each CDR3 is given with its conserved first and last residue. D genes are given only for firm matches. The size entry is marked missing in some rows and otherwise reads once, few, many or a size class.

CDR3nt: TGTGCCAGCTCACCAAACCGGGACATAGCAGTGGATTCCTACGAGCAGTACTTC; CDR3aa: CASSPNRDIAVDSYEQYF; d_gene: NA; v_gene: TRBV18; len: 18; j_gene: TRBJ2-7; abundance: NA
CDR3nt: TGTGCCAGCAGCTTATCAACCAGGTCGGAGACCCAGTACTTC; CDR3aa: CASSLSTRSETQYF; d_gene: NA; v_gene: TRBV7-9; len: 14; j_gene: TRBJ2-5; abundance: once
CDR3nt: TGTGCCAGCAGCCAAGAAGACGAAGCGGGAGAGACAGATACGCAGTATTTT; CDR3aa: CASSQEDEAGETDTQYF; d_gene: TRBD2; v_gene: TRBV14; len: 17; j_gene: TRBJ2-3; abundance: NA
CDR3nt: TGTGCCAGCTCACCGCCCGGGACAGGGTCTGGAAACACCATATATTTT; CDR3aa: CASSPPGTGSGNTIYF; d_gene: TRBD1; v_gene: TRBV18; len: 16; j_gene: TRBJ1-3; abundance: NA
CDR3nt: TGTGCCAGTAGTCCTAGGGGGGGACAGGGGTCCTCCTACGAGCAGTACTTC; CDR3aa: CASSPRGGQGSSYEQYF; d_gene: TRBD1; v_gene: TRBV19; len: 17; j_gene: TRBJ2-7; abundance: NA
CDR3nt: TGTGCCAGCAGCCTAGAAGGGCGGGAGGGCCGCGGGGAGCAGTTCTTC; CDR3aa: CASSLEGREGRGEQFF; d_gene: TRBD2; v_gene: TRBV14; len: 16; j_gene: TRBJ2-1; abundance: NA
CDR3nt: TGTGCCAGCAGTCCACGGACAGGGGAAACCGGGGAGCTGTTTTTT; CDR3aa: CASSPRTGETGELFF; d_gene: TRBD1; v_gene: TRBV27; len: 15; j_gene: TRBJ2-2; abundance: NA
CDR3nt: TGTGCCAGCACTCCCTACAATGAGCAGTTCTTC; CDR3aa: CASTPYNEQFF; d_gene: NA; v_gene: TRBV2; len: 11; j_gene: TRBJ2-1; abundance: NA
CDR3nt: TGTGCCAGCAGCTCCAGGGATCTGGCCAAAAACATTCAGTACTTC; CDR3aa: CASSSRDLAKNIQYF; d_gene: NA; v_gene: TRBV11-3; len: 15; j_gene: TRBJ2-4; abundance: NA
CDR3nt: TGCGCCAGCAGCCAAGATCCAGTGAACACTGAAGCTTTCTTT; CDR3aa: CASSQDPVNTEAFF; d_gene: NA; v_gene: TRBV4-1; len: 14; j_gene: TRBJ1-1; abundance: NA
CDR3nt: TGCGCCAGCAGCCAAGTCGGGACAGGGGATGGCTACACCTTC; CDR3aa: CASSQVGTGDGYTF; d_gene: TRBD1; v_gene: TRBV4-3; len: 14; j_gene: TRBJ1-2; abundance: NA
CDR3nt: TGTGCCAGCAGTTACCTCCTGACAGGAGACTATGGCTACACCTTC; CDR3aa: CASSYLLTGDYGYTF; d_gene: NA; v_gene: TRBV6-5; len: 15; j_gene: TRBJ1-2; abundance: NA
CDR3nt: TGTGCCAGCAGCTTCCACCCGGACATCTCTGGAAACACCATATATTTT; CDR3aa: CASSFHPDISGNTIYF; d_gene: NA; v_gene: TRBV7-2; len: 16; j_gene: TRBJ1-3; abundance: NA
CDR3nt: TGTGCCAGCAGTTTTAGGGGGCTAGAGCGGGTCACCTACGAGCAGTACTTC; CDR3aa: CASSFRGLERVTYEQYF; d_gene: NA; v_gene: TRBV27; len: 17; j_gene: TRBJ2-7; abundance: NA
CDR3nt: TGTGCCAGCAGTGCGGGACTAGCTCTTAATGAGCAGTTCTTC; CDR3aa: CASSAGLALNEQFF; d_gene: TRBD2; v_gene: TRBV2; len: 14; j_gene: TRBJ2-1; abundance: NA
CDR3nt: TGTGCCAGCACCCTAACCGGGACTAGCGGGGAGAACACCGGGGAGCTGTTTTTT; CDR3aa: CASTLTGTSGENTGELFF; d_gene: TRBD2; v_gene: TRBV28; len: 18; j_gene: TRBJ2-2; abundance: NA
CDR3nt: TGTGCCAGCAGCTTAGGATGGGGACAACATAATTCACCCCTCCACTTT; CDR3aa: CASSLGWGQHNSPLHF; d_gene: NA; v_gene: TRBV11-2; len: 16; j_gene: TRBJ1-6; abundance: NA
CDR3nt: TGTGCCAGCTCACCCCGAATAGCGGGCGACCAAGAGACCCAGTACTTC; CDR3aa: CASSPRIAGDQETQYF; d_gene: TRBD2; v_gene: TRBV18; len: 16; j_gene: TRBJ2-5; abundance: NA
CDR3nt: TGTGCCAGCAGCCGGGGACAGGCCTCCTACGAGCAGTACTTC; CDR3aa: CASSRGQASYEQYF; d_gene: TRBD1; v_gene: TRBV11-2; len: 14; j_gene: TRBJ2-7; abundance: NA
CDR3nt: TGTGCCATCAGTGAGCCCCGGGACAGACAGCCAAATGAAGGCTACACCTTC; CDR3aa: CAISEPRDRQPNEGYTF; d_gene: TRBD1; v_gene: TRBV10-3; len: 17; j_gene: TRBJ1-2; abundance: NA
CDR3nt: TGTGCCAGCAGCTTTACCTCAATCGAGGATGAGCAGTTCTTC; CDR3aa: CASSFTSIEDEQFF; d_gene: NA; v_gene: TRBV11-3; len: 14; j_gene: TRBJ2-1; abundance: NA
CDR3nt: TGTGCTAGTGGTTTATCTAGCGGAGTTCGTTACGAGCAGTACTTC; CDR3aa: CASGLSSGVRYEQYF; d_gene: TRBD2; v_gene: TRBV12-5; len: 15; j_gene: TRBJ2-7; abundance: NA
CDR3nt: TGTGCCAGCAGACCGGCGGGAGGGACCTACGAGCAGTACTTC; CDR3aa: CASRPAGGTYEQYF; d_gene: TRBD2; v_gene: TRBV5-4; len: 14; j_gene: TRBJ2-7; abundance: NA
CDR3nt: TGTCACCGTCATCGGCCTCCGGGCTCCTACAATGAGCAGTTCTTC; CDR3aa: CHRHRPPGSYNEQFF; d_gene: NA; v_gene: TRBV21-1; len: 15; j_gene: TRBJ2-1; abundance: NA
CDR3nt: TGTGCCAGCAGTTTGGGTTTCGGTCGCCGGGACACCCCCTACGAGCAGTACTTC; CDR3aa: CASSLGFGRRDTPYEQYF; d_gene: NA; v_gene: TRBV28; len: 18; j_gene: TRBJ2-7; abundance: NA
CDR3nt: TGTGCCAGCAGCGCTTACGGGGCCTACAATGAGCAGTTCTTC; CDR3aa: CASSAYGAYNEQFF; d_gene: NA; v_gene: TRBV7-9; len: 14; j_gene: TRBJ2-1; abundance: NA
CDR3nt: TGTGCCAGCCGTGAGAGGGGGCCAGGCGAGCAGTACTTC; CDR3aa: CASRERGPGEQYF; d_gene: TRBD1; v_gene: TRBV2; len: 13; j_gene: TRBJ2-7; abundance: once
CDR3nt: TGTGCCAGCAGCTTAGAAGGGGTCACAGGGGGCTATGGCTACACCTTC; CDR3aa: CASSLEGVTGGYGYTF; d_gene: TRBD1; v_gene: TRBV7-2; len: 16; j_gene: TRBJ1-2; abundance: NA
CDR3nt: TGTGCCAGCAGTGTCAGGGAAGAGACCCAGTACTTC; CDR3aa: CASSVREETQYF; d_gene: NA; v_gene: TRBV6-1; len: 12; j_gene: TRBJ2-5; abundance: NA
CDR3nt: TGTGCCTGGGAGGACAGGGAATGCGAGCAGTACTTC; CDR3aa: CAWEDRECEQYF; d_gene: TRBD1; v_gene: TRBV30; len: 12; j_gene: TRBJ2-7; abundance: NA
CDR3nt: TGTGCCAGCAGTTTTAGAGGGGGCGCAACAGATACGCAGTATTTT; CDR3aa: CASSFRGGATDTQYF; d_gene: TRBD1; v_gene: TRBV6-5; len: 15; j_gene: TRBJ2-3; abundance: NA
CDR3nt: TGTGCCAGCAGTTTTCGAGTAGTGGTTGGGACAGGGCTCTACGAGCAGTACTTC; CDR3aa: CASSFRVVVGTGLYEQYF; d_gene: TRBD1; v_gene: TRBV27; len: 18; j_gene: TRBJ2-7; abundance: NA